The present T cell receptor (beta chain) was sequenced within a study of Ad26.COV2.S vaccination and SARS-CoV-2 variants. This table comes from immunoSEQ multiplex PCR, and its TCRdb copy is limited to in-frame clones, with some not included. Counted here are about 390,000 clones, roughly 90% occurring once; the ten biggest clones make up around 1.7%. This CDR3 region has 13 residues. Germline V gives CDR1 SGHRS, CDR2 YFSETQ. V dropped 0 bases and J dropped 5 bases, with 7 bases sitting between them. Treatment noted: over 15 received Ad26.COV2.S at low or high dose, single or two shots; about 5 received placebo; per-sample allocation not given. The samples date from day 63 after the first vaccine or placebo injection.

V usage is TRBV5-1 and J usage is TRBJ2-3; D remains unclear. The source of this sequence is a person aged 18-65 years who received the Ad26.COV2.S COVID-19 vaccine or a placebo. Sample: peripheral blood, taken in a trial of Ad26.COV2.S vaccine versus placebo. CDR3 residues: CASSLGPGDTQYF. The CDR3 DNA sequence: TGCGCCAGCAGCTTGGGACCCGGAGATACGCAGTATTTT.